This T cell receptor beta chain was retrieved from a study of long-term antiretroviral therapy in people with HIV. From germline, CDR1 is SNHLY and CDR2 FYNNEI. The CDR3 is made up of 13 amino acids. The V end lost 8 bases, the J end lost 6 bases, and 15 bases lay between the germline ends. It was in the United States that all participants with HIV were treated. Runs used v3.0 of the immunoSEQ assay and were done at survey level. Per sample, sequencing targeted roughly 35,000-55,000 T-cell genomes. Sequencing used immunoSEQ multiplex PCR; TCRdb keeps in-frame clones, though not all of them. Of fewer than 30,000 clones detected, around 90% appear once; the ten largest clones hold 5.3%. Study-wide results and limits: Clones that had undergone expansion before ART prevailed in the repertoire throughout all time points. An increase in diversity followed ART, yet levels stayed below transplant donor controls.

About this clone: The antigen is undetermined.

The gene calls are TRBV2 and TRBJ2-3, with D perhaps TRBD2 (5 bases). This TCR derives from a man aged 25-45 years with HIV. The material was unsorted PBMCs, obtained around 4.5 years after starting antiretroviral therapy. CDR3 residues: CASSGERGDTQYF. CDR3 DNA: TGTGCCAGCTCGGGCGAAAGAGGGGATACGCAGTATTTT.